A selection of T cell receptor beta chains follows, all from one sample in a study of cytomegalovirus exposure and HLA in healthy donors. Some clones are missing from TCRdb's copy, which holds only in-frame ones; the method was immunoSEQ multiplex PCR. This repertoire shows more than 140,000 clones, approximately 82% found once; its top ten account for 2.5% to 4%. The specimen sequenced was PBMCs. These receptors all come from a man between 40 and 49 years old in good health and CMV-seronegative. The CDR3 runs from the conserved cysteine through the conserved F or W. A D gene is named only where the DNA matches it firmly. Not all rows give a size; the values are once, few, many and, for expanded clones, a class.

len	v_gene	d_gene	abundance	j_gene	CDR3aa	CDR3nt
12	TRBV7-9	NA	NA	TRBJ2-2	CASSSNTGELFF	TGTGCCAGCAGCTCTAACACCGGGGAGCTGTTTTTT
18	TRBV5-1	TRBD1	NA	TRBJ2-4	CASSLGTGNFLAKNIQYF	TGCGCCAGCAGTCTTGGGACAGGGAACTTTTTAGCCAAAAACATTCAGTACTTC
16	TRBV2	TRBD2	NA	TRBJ2-5	CATARFSGGAGETQYF	TGTGCCACCGCCCGCTTTAGCGGGGGGGCAGGAGAGACCCAGTACTTC
14	TRBV28	TRBD2	NA	TRBJ2-7	CASSSVAGSYEQYF	TGTGCCAGCAGTTCCGTAGCGGGGTCCTACGAGCAGTACTTC
10	TRBV29-1	NA	NA	TRBJ1-1	CSVEQAEAFF	TGCAGCGTTGAGCAGGCTGAAGCTTTCTTT
17	TRBV7-3	NA	NA	TRBJ2-2	CASSPRGGRANTGELFF	TGTGCCAGCAGCCCCCGAGGCGGCAGGGCGAACACCGGGGAGCTGTTTTTT
18	TRBV4-1	TRBD2	NA	TRBJ2-7	CASSQDSGASGENDNQYF	TGCGCCAGCAGCCAAGATTCGGGGGCTAGCGGGGAGAATGACAATCAGTACTTC
15	TRBV4-1	NA	few	TRBJ2-2	CASSQDRRGGGELFF	TGCGCCAGCAGCCAAGATCGTAGGGGTGGCGGGGAGCTGTTTTTT
12	TRBV9	TRBD1	NA	TRBJ1-1	CASSTGQAEAFF	TGTGCCAGCAGCACAGGACAGGCTGAAGCTTTCTTT
14	TRBV5-6	TRBD1	NA	TRBJ1-1	CASTDRGRYTEAFF	TGTGCCAGCACAGACAGGGGGCGGTACACTGAAGCTTTCTTT